Sequencing of this T cell receptor (beta chain) was carried out in a study of T-cell reconstitution after alpha-beta-depleted transplantation in children. Overall study results and limits: TCRbeta diversity was high at day 60 in some patients (a result of surviving recipient T cells and thymic progenitors). Newly made T cells mostly supplied T-cell counts and diversity one year after transplant. The study reportedly traced alpha-beta T cells about two months after transplant to several hundred expanded graft clones.

Preparing the TCRbeta library involved the use of unique molecular identifiers. TCRdb fed the PCR reads into MiXCR, producing one record per CDR3 protein. The sample records roughly 180,000 distinct CDR3 sequences, 11% being singletons. A word on this clonotype: Its antigen is unknown. One end of the junction fails to match germline, which may point to a read error.

The clonotype was recovered from a boy between 2 and 10 years old with acute myeloid leukemia, due to receive a stem cell transplant. Sequenced material: PBMCs, taken before TCRalphabeta/CD19-depleted stem cell transplant.

CDR3 loop: CCAKTSTSGGAMETQYF. CDR3 nucleotides: TGCTGTGCCAAAACGTCGACTAGCGGGGGGGCCATGGAGACCCAGTACTTC. This chain links TRBV20-1 with TRBJ2-5; 14 positions match TRBD2. The CDR3 is 17 amino acids. From germline, CDR1 is DFQATT and CDR2 SNEGSKA (reference sequence).